This TCR beta chain was profiled in a study of graft-versus-host responses after intestinal transplantation. Assay: immunoSEQ multiplex PCR; the TCRdb copy retains only in-frame clones and omits some. This table holds roughly 20,000 clones, around 54% found once. Germline assignment: CDR1 SGDLS and CDR2 YYNGEE. CDR3 length: 15 residues. With 4 bases clipped from V and 5 bases from J, the junction kept 9 bases outside the gene matches. This sequence was found in a human patient who received an intestinal transplant. Sequences were derived from alloreactive CD4+ T cells from a mixed lymphocyte reaction culture, sampled before intestinal transplant. Subset here: CFSE-low proliferating T cells sorted from roughly 6-day pre-transplant mixed lymphocyte reaction (GvH or HvG direction). The genes are TRBV9 and TRBJ2-1; the match to TRBD1 covers 7 bases. CDR3 sequence: CASSLEQTGNNEQFF. The CDR3 DNA reads as TGTGCCAGCAGCTTGGAACAGACAGGGAACAATGAGCAGTTCTTC.